The 17 T cell receptor beta chains presented below share a single source sample, sequenced in a study of blood T cell repertoires in COVID-19. Method: immunoSEQ multiplex PCR; TCRdb's copy keeps in-frame clones and lacks some. The sample holds fewer than 150,000 clones; approximately 84% are singletons and the top ten take 3.4%. Sequenced sample: peripheral blood. The receptors derive from a middle-aged man with acute or convalescent COVID-19.

This sequence joins TRBV21-1 and TRBJ2-7; the table names TRBD1, a call not compared with the DNA. TRBV21-1 constitutes a pseudogene. The CDR3 is 15 amino acids. The DNA of the CDR3 is TGTGCCAGCAGAACCCAAGAACAGGGGGCTCACGAGCAGTACTTC. Its protein is CASRTQEQGAHEQYF.

This sequence joins TRBV7-9 and TRBJ2-7; D unresolved. V dropped 1 base and J dropped 2 bases, with 6 bases sitting between them. Germline loops: CDR1 SEHNR, CDR2 FQNEAQ (reference sequence). This CDR3 spans 13 amino acids. The CDR3 nucleotides read TGTGCCAGCAGCTTAGGGCCGCCCTACGAGCAGTACTTC. Translation gives CASSLGPPYEQYF.

The chain carries TRBV5-1 and TRBJ2-3; D remains ambiguous. V was cut by 4 bases and J by 6 bases, with 12 bases left in between. The CDR3 loop spans 13 amino acids. The germline V gene has CDR1 SGHRS and CDR2 YFSETQ. DNA of the CDR3: TGCGCCAGCAGCCCCCTGGTCGAGGATACGCAGTATTTT. Translating it yields CASSPLVEDTQYF.

In nucleotides, the CDR3 is TGTGCCACCAGTGTCCCGGGACTAGCGGGGGGCGGAGTAACAGATACGCAGTATTTT. Amino acids: CATSVPGLAGGGVTDTQYF. The rearrangement joins TRBV24-1 to TRBJ2-3; 15 bases line up with TRBD2. This CDR3 region has 19 residues. Losses at the gene ends were 5 bases for V and 3 bases for J; bases not matched to a gene: 11. The germline V gene encodes CDR1 KGHDR and CDR2 SFDVKD.

The rearrangement uses TRBV20-1 and TRBJ1-2; TRBD1 aligns across 7 bases. The CDR3 contains 12 residues. The V gene end was trimmed by 3 bases and the J gene end by 7 bases; junction bases not matched to a gene: 5. CDR1 and CDR2 from the germline V gene are DFQATT and SNEGSKA (reference sequence). The CDR3 protein is CSASNRGSGYTF. Here the CDR3 DNA reads TGCAGTGCTAGTAACAGGGGATCTGGCTACACCTTC.

This rearrangement joins TRBV9 to TRBJ2-7; the match to TRBD1 covers 7 bases. The CDR3 contains 13 residues. CDR1 and CDR2 from the germline V gene are SGDLS and YYNGEE. The J segment lost 5 bases and the V segment lost 3 bases, leaving 5 bases of the junction unmatched. The CDR3 sequence: CASSALTGDEQYF. For the CDR3, the DNA is TGTGCCAGCAGCGCCTTAACAGGGGACGAGCAGTACTTC.

This chain joins TRBV29-1 and TRBJ2-3, with 11 bases fitting TRBD1. Germline V gene sequence: CDR1 SQVTM, CDR2 ANQGSEA. With V trimmed by 7 bases and J by 4 bases, 4 bases remained unmatched. The CDR3 has 13 amino acids. The CDR3 DNA follows: TGCAGCGCACGGGACAGGGGGGCAGATACGCAGTATTTT. Protein product: CSARDRGADTQYF.

V and J are TRBV10-3 and TRBJ1-5, with 8 bases lining up with TRBD1. Trimming at V came to 6 bases and at J to 6 bases, leaving 7 bases not matched to a gene. Germline-derived CDR1 and CDR2 are ENHRY and SYGVKD. CDR3 length equals 14 residues. The CDR3 reads CAISQTGEGQPQHF. The CDR3 DNA reads TGTGCCATCAGCCAGACAGGGGAAGGTCAGCCCCAGCATTTT.

The chain recombines TRBV30 with TRBJ1-1; no firm D call. Trimming pared 0 bases from V and 4 bases from J, leaving 9 bases between. This CDR3 has 13 amino acids. The germline V gene has CDR1 GTSNPN and CDR2 SVGIG (reference sequence). This CDR3 reads CAWSVLGSTEAFF. The CDR3 DNA reads as TGTGCCTGGAGTGTACTGGGGAGCACTGAAGCTTTCTTT.

V gene TRBV7-3 combines with J gene TRBJ2-7, with 7 positions matching TRBD1. Germline V gives CDR1 SGHTA, CDR2 FQGTGA. With V trimmed by 6 bases and J by 3 bases, 11 bases remained unmatched. The CDR3 has 15 amino acids. The CDR3 nucleotides read TGTGCCAGCAGATTGGGCCCGGGACAGATCTACGAGCAGTACTTC. Residues: CASRLGPGQIYEQYF.

This clone occurred a few times. The V gene is TRBV7-3, the J gene TRBJ1-2; tentatively, D is TRBD1 (5 bases). From germline, CDR1 is SGHTA and CDR2 FQGTGA. V lost 5 bases to trimming and J lost 2 bases, with 21 bases between them. This CDR3 contains 17 residues. The CDR3 DNA reads as TGTGCCAGCAGCCCGGTCCCGCAGGGCTGGTCCAACTATGGCTACACCTTC. It encodes CASSPVPQGWSNYGYTF. The whole variable domain, remainder taken from reference TRBV7-3 and TRBJ1-2, is GAGVSQTPSNKVTEKGKYVELRCDPISGHTALYWYRQSLGQGPEFLIYFQGTGAADDSGLPNDRFFAVRPEGSVSTLKIQRTERGDSAVYLCASSPVPQGWSNYGYTFGSGTRLTVV.

This chain uses TRBV7-3 with TRBJ2-4, with 7 nucleotides matching TRBD2. The CDR3 extends over 15 amino acids. Germline V CDR1 and CDR2: SGHTA, FQGTGA. V dropped 5 bases and J dropped 4; count of bases not matched to a gene: 8. CDR3 coding DNA: TGTGCCAGCAGCCCAAGGGTGGGAGGGAAAAACATTCAGTACTTC. Translating gives CASSPRVGGKNIQYF.

Only one count was recorded for this clone. The chain is built from TRBV12-2 and TRBJ2-7; TRBD1 is the table's D call and was not checked against the DNA. TRBV12-2 is assigned pseudogene status. The CDR3 sequence is 20 residues long. The CDR3 protein is CASRLALPHRQGASNNEQYF. In DNA form, the CDR3 reads TGTGCAAGTCGCTTAGCCCTACCCCATAGACAGGGGGCTTCTAATAACGAGCAGTACTTC.

This chain connects TRBV27 to TRBJ2-6; tentative D call: TRBD1 (6 bases). Looked up from germline, CDR1 is MNHEY and CDR2 is SMNVEV (reference sequence). The CDR3 covers 16 residues. Trimming removed 8 bases at V and 0 bases at J, with 14 bases between. CDR3 nucleotides: TGTGCCAGCTGCAAGACAGGTTTCTCTGGGGCCAACGTCCTGACTTTC. It encodes CASCKTGFSGANVLTF.

This chain uses TRBV6-5 with TRBJ1-1, with D tentatively TRBD1 (5 bases). CDR1 is MNHEY and CDR2 is SVGAGI in the germline V gene. The CDR3 loop spans 15 amino acids. V was pared by 7 bases and J by 3 bases, with 18 bases between. The CDR3 here is CASNYLGLGDTEAFF. CDR3 in DNA: TGTGCCAGCAACTATCTCGGACTAGGGGACACTGAAGCTTTCTTT.

The rearrangement uses TRBV11-2 and TRBJ2-7; 11 nucleotides align to TRBD2. CDR3 size: 15 residues. Trimming cost V 5 bases and J 4 bases; bases outside gene matches: 7. Germline V gene data show CDR1 as SGHAT and CDR2 as FQNNGV. The CDR3 bases are TGTGCCAGCAGCACTTCTAGCGGGGGGTTGTACGAGCAGTACTTC. It translates to CASSTSSGGLYEQYF.

This clone turned up a few times. The V gene is TRBV6-4, the J gene TRBJ2-7; possible D gene TRBD2, 6 bases. Germline V lookup: CDR1 MRHNA, CDR2 SNTAGT. With 7 bases removed from V and 5 bases from J, the gap between germline ends came to 18 bases. The CDR3 extends over 14 amino acids. The CDR3 DNA is TGTGCCAGCATTGGACTATCAGTCCTGAACGAGCAGTACTTC. Encoded protein: CASIGLSVLNEQYF.